The rows below give T cell receptor beta chains drawn from one sample of a study of identical twins. TCRdb analysed the 5' RACE reads with MiXCR anew, one entry per CDR3 protein. Seen here are around 160,000 distinct CDR3 sequences, around 3.5% observed once, and the top ten hold around 8.1%. Sequenced input: memory T cells sorted from blood. The source is a man aged 18 to 29 in good health. The CDR3 runs from the conserved cysteine through the conserved F or W. Each record gives: D gene, J gene, clone size, V gene, CDR3 protein, CDR3 DNA. The D gene is left open where the match is weak. The size entry is marked missing in some rows and otherwise reads once, few, many or a size class.

NA,TRBJ2-2,NA,TRBV7-3,CASSTMNTGELFF,TGTGCCAGCAGCACGATGAACACCGGGGAGCTGTTTTTT
TRBD1,TRBJ2-5,many,TRBV11-1,CASSLGQRETQYF,TGTGCCAGCAGCCTGGGACAGAGGGAGACCCAGTACTTC
TRBD1,TRBJ2-2,many,TRBV5-1,CASSWGQDNTGELFF,TGCGCCAGCAGCTGGGGACAGGACAACACCGGGGAGCTGTTTTTT
TRBD1,TRBJ2-1,many,TRBV29-1,CSGVPGQGYNEQFF,TGCAGCGGGGTCCCAGGACAGGGGTACAATGAGCAGTTCTTC
NA,TRBJ2-7,many,TRBV5-4,CASSHDGRGYEQYF,TGTGCCAGCAGCCATGACGGGAGAGGCTACGAGCAGTACTTC
NA,TRBJ2-2,many,TRBV20-1,CSARVRFPAGELFF,TGCAGTGCTAGAGTCCGATTTCCAGCCGGGGAGCTGTTTTTT
NA,TRBJ2-2,many,TRBV28,CASSLIGGTNTGELFF,TGTGCCAGCAGTTTAATAGGCGGGACGAACACCGGGGAGCTGTTTTTT
NA,TRBJ2-5,many,TRBV19,CASSPWRDETQYF,TGTGCCAGTAGTCCTTGGAGGGATGAGACCCAGTACTTC
NA,TRBJ1-1,many,TRBV29-1,CSVDSGFYAEAFF,TGCAGCGTTGATTCTGGGTTTTACGCTGAAGCTTTCTTT
TRBD2,TRBJ2-3,many,TRBV7-9,CASSSTSGRGWDTQYF,TGTGCCAGCAGCTCGACTAGCGGGAGAGGATGGGATACGCAGTATTTT
NA,TRBJ2-4,NA,TRBV19,CASSNPARGDIQYF,TGTGCCAGTAGTAACCCCGCCAGGGGGGACATTCAGTACTTC
NA,TRBJ2-1,many,TRBV20-1,CSARGGTGEHEQFF,TGCAGTGCTAGGGGAGGAACAGGGGAACATGAGCAGTTCTTC
TRBD2,TRBJ2-1,many,TRBV14,CASSRTSGRAIEQFF,TGTGCCAGCAGCCGGACTAGCGGGAGGGCCATCGAGCAGTTCTTC
NA,TRBJ2-7,many,TRBV5-1,CASSLSGDRGNSEQYF,TGCGCCAGCAGCTTATCAGGTGACCGTGGTAACTCCGAGCAGTACTTC
NA,TRBJ2-1,few,TRBV11-2,CASSFGSGGYNEQFF,TGTGCCAGCAGCTTTGGGAGTGGGGGTTACAATGAGCAGTTCTTC
TRBD1,TRBJ1-5,many,TRBV20-1,CSARSPQGNQPQHF,TGCAGTGCTAGGTCCCCACAGGGGAATCAGCCCCAGCATTTT
TRBD2,TRBJ2-1,many,TRBV6-5,CASSYGLAGVHEQFF,TGTGCCAGCAGTTACGGGCTAGCGGGAGTCCATGAGCAGTTCTTC
TRBD1,TRBJ1-5,many,TRBV20-1,CSARDSRGAGGQPQHF,TGCAGTGCTAGAGATTCCAGGGGGGCAGGGGGACAGCCCCAGCATTTT
NA,TRBJ2-1,few,TRBV7-2,CASSPGGAAVRQFF,TGTGCCAGCAGCCCCGGGGGTGCAGCGGTAAGGCAGTTCTTC
NA,TRBJ1-5,many,TRBV6-1,CASSETSGGQPQHF,TGTGCCAGCAGTGAAACCTCCGGGGGCCAGCCCCAGCATTTT
TRBD2,TRBJ2-3,many,TRBV15,CATSGRLAGLDTQYF,TGTGCCACCAGCGGCCGACTAGCGGGCCTCGATACGCAGTATTTT
NA,TRBJ2-1,many,TRBV6-2/TRBV6-3,CASGDGGGSSEQFF,TGTGCCAGCGGTGACGGGGGAGGTTCGAGTGAGCAGTTCTTC
NA,TRBJ2-1,many,TRBV18,CASSPSLVDNEQFF,TGTGCCAGCTCACCGTCACTAGTTGACAATGAGCAGTTCTTC
NA,TRBJ2-7,many,TRBV29-1,CSVAGWAAASEQYF,TGCAGCGTTGCGGGCTGGGCAGCCGCTTCCGAGCAGTACTTC
TRBD2,TRBJ2-1,many,TRBV20-1,CSASPSGRTNNEQFF,TGCAGTGCTTCCCCTAGCGGGAGGACCAACAATGAGCAGTTCTTC
NA,TRBJ1-2,many,TRBV5-1,CASSLALGSVYGYTF,TGCGCCAGCAGCTTGGCATTGGGCAGCGTCTATGGCTACACCTTC
NA,TRBJ2-3,many,TRBV3-1,CASSHTGGTDTQYF,TGTGCCAGCAGCCACACAGGAGGGACAGATACGCAGTATTTT
NA,TRBJ2-5,many,TRBV29-1,CSVALVVLQETQYF,TGCAGCGTTGCCCTAGTCGTCCTTCAAGAGACCCAGTACTTC
NA,TRBJ2-1,many,TRBV6-2/TRBV6-3,CASSYSGDEQFF,TGTGCCAGCAGTTACTCGGGAGATGAGCAGTTCTTC
TRBD1,TRBJ2-3,few,TRBV20-1,CSASLTGDQGLDTQYF,TGCAGTGCTTCCCTGACAGGGGATCAGGGTTTGGATACGCAGTATTTT
NA,TRBJ2-3,many,TRBV5-6,CASSLRGTSDTQYF,TGTGCCAGCAGCTTGCGGGGAACATCAGATACGCAGTATTTT
TRBD1,TRBJ1-5,many,TRBV12-3/TRBV12-4,CASSPPGQRGNQPQHF,TGTGCCAGCAGTCCACCGGGACAGCGAGGCAATCAGCCCCAGCATTTT
NA,TRBJ2-6,many,TRBV27,CASSLSRLRASANVLTF,TGTGCCAGCAGTTTATCTAGGCTGCGGGCTTCGGCCAACGTCCTGACTTTC
TRBD1,TRBJ2-1,few,TRBV2,CASSAQGAVGNEQFF,TGTGCCAGCAGTGCACAGGGGGCGGTTGGGAATGAGCAGTTCTTC
NA,TRBJ1-2,many,TRBV29-1,CSGDGYTF,TGCAGCGGAGATGGCTACACCTTC
TRBD2,TRBJ2-4,many,TRBV25-1,CASSVGLAGGKNIQYF,TGTGCCAGCAGTGTGGGACTAGCGGGAGGAAAAAACATTCAGTACTTC
NA,TRBJ2-5,many,TRBV12-3/TRBV12-4,CASSLSAAAQTQYF,TGTGCCAGCAGTTTATCGGCAGCGGCCCAGACCCAGTACTTC
NA,TRBJ2-1,NA,TRBV28,CASSPHLQGRNEQFF,TGTGCCAGCAGTCCGCACCTCCAGGGGAGGAATGAGCAGTTCTTC
TRBD1,TRBJ1-3,many,TRBV4-1,CASSLKVNRMTGISGNTIYF,TGCGCCAGCAGCCTAAAAGTCAATCGAATGACAGGGATCTCTGGAAACACCATATATTTT